The clone carrying this T cell receptor (beta chain) appeared many times. Its antigen remains unknown. Germline V gene sequence: CDR1 SGHTA, CDR2 FQGNSA. This CDR3 spans 14 amino acids. V dropped 10 bases and J dropped 5 bases, with 18 bases sitting between them. The sample belongs to a study of early T cells in non-severe SARS-CoV-2 infection. For the study at large: Bulk RNA taken from unsorted whole blood was sequenced, leaving chains unpaired.

Individual cDNA molecules each received unique molecular identifiers attached to them. TCRdb used MiXCR to reprocess the 5' RACE reads, holding one entry per CDR3 protein. The data show about 89,000 distinct CDR3 sequences, approximately 17% seen once. Study-level findings and limits: Database matching using VDJdb favored anti-spike CD8 responses, with private and CD4 specificities left missing.

The sequenced sample was whole blood, obtained at baseline. The TCR sequence derives from an adult who was a healthcare worker with PCR-confirmed SARS-CoV-2 infection or an uninfected control (not recorded which). This rearrangement joins TRBV7-2 to TRBJ2-1; TRBD2 might be the D (6 bases). The chain's CDR3 is CATLKTGVNNEQFF. In DNA, the CDR3 is TGTGCCACCCTAAAAACGGGGGTTAACAATGAGCAGTTCTTC. Complete variable domain (other parts from reference TRBV7-2 and TRBJ2-1): GAGVSQSPSNKVTEKGKDVELRCDPISGHTALYWYRQSLGQGLEFLIYFQGNSAPDKSGLPSDRFSAERTGGSVSTLTIQRTQQEDSAVYLCATLKTGVNNEQFFGPGTRLTVL.